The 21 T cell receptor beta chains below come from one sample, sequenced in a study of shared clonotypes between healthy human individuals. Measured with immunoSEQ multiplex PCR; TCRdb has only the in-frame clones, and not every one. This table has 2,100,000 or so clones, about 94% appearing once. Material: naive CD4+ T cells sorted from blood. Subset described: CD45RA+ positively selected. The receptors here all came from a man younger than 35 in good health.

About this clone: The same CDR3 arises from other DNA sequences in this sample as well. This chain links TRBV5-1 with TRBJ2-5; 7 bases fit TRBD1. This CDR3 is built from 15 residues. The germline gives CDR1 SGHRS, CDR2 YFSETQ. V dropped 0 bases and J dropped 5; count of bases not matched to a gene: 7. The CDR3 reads CASSLETGSRETQYF. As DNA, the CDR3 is TGCGCCAGCAGCTTGGAGACAGGGTCTCGGGAGACCCAGTACTTC. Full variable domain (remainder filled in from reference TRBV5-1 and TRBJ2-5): KAGVTQTPRYLIKTRGQQVTLSCSPISGHRSVSWYQQTPGQGLQFLFEYFSETQRNKGNFPGRFSGRQFSNSRSEMNVSTLELGDSALYLCASSLETGSRETQYFGPGTRLLVL.

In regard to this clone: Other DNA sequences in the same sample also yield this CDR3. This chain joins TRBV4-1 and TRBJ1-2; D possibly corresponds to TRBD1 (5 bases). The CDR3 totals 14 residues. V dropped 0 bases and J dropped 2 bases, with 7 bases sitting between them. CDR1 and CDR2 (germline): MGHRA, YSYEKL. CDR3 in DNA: TGCGCCAGCAGCCAAGATGGGGGGAACTATGGCTACACCTTC. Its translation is CASSQDGGNYGYTF.

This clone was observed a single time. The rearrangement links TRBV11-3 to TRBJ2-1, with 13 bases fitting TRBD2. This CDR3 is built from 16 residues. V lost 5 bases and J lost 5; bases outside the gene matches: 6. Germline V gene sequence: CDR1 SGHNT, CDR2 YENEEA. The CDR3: CASSPGLAGSHNEQFF. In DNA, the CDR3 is TGTGCCAGCAGCCCGGGACTAGCGGGAAGTCACAATGAGCAGTTCTTC.

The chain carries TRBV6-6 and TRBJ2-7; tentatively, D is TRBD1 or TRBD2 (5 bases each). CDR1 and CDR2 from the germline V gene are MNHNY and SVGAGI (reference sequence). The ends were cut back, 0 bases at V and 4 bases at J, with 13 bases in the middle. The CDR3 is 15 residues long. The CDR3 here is CASSYSRGDGYEQYF. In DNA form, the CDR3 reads TGTGCCAGCAGTTACTCGAGGGGCGATGGGTACGAGCAGTACTTC.

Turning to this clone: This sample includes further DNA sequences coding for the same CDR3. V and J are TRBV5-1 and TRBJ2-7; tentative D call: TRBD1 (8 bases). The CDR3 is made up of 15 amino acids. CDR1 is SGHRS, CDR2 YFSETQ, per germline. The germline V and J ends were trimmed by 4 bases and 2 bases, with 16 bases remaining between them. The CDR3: CASSPRQGTTYEQYF. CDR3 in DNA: TGCGCCAGCAGCCCTCGACAGGGGACTACCTACGAGCAGTACTTC.

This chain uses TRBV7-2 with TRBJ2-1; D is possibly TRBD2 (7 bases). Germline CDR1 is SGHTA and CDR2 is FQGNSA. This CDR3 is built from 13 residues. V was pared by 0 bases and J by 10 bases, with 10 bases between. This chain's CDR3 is CASSLAGGAEQFF. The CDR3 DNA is TGTGCCAGCAGCTTAGCGGGGGGGGCCGAGCAGTTCTTC.

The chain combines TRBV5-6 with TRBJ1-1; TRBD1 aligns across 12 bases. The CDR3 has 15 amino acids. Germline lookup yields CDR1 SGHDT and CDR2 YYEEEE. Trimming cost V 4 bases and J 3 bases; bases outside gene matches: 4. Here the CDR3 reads CASSGDRGLDTEAFF. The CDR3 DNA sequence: TGTGCCAGCAGCGGGGACAGGGGGCTTGACACTGAAGCTTTCTTT.

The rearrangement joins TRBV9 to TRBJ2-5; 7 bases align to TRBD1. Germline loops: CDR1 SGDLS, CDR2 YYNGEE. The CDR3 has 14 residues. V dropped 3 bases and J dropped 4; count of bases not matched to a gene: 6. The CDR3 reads CASSALPGGETQYF. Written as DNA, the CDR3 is TGTGCCAGCAGCGCATTACCAGGGGGAGAGACCCAGTACTTC. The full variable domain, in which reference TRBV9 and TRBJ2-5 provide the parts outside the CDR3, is DSGVTQTPKHLITATGQRVTLRCSPRSGDLSVYWYQQSLDQGLQFLIQYYNGEERAKGNILERFSAQQFPDLHSELNLSSLELGDSALYFCASSALPGGETQYFGPGTRLLVL.

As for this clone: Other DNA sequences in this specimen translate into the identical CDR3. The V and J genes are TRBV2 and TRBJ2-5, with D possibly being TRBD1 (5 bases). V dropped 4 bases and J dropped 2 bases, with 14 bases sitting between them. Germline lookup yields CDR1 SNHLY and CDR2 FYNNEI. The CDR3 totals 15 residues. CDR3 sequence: CASSVPSGAQETQYF. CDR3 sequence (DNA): TGTGCCAGCAGTGTTCCTAGTGGGGCTCAAGAGACCCAGTACTTC. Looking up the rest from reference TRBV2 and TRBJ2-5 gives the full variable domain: EPEVTQTPSHQVTQMGQEVILRCVPISNHLYFYWYRQILGQKVEFLVSFYNNEISEKSEIFDDQFSVERPDGSNFTLKIRSTKLEDSAMYFCASSVPSGAQETQYFGPGTRLLVL.

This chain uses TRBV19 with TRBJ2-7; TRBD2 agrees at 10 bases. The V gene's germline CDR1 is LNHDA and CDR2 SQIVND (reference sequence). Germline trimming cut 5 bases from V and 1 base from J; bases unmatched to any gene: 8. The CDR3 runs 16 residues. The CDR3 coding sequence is TGTGCCAGTAGTCGGCTAGCGGGGGTTACTTCCTACGAGCAGTACTTC. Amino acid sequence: CASSRLAGVTSYEQYF. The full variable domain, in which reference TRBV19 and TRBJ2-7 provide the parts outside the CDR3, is DGGITQSPKYLFRKEGQNVTLSCEQNLNHDAMYWYRQDPGQGLRLIYYSQIVNDFQKGDIAEGYSVSREKKESFPLTVTSAQKNPTAFYLCASSRLAGVTSYEQYFGPGTRLTVT.

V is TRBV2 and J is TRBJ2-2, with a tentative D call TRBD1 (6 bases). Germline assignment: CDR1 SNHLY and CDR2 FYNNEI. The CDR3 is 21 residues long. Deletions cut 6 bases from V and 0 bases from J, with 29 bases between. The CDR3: CASRNQGTRTDKVSNTGELFF. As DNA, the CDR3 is TGTGCCAGCAGGAACCAAGGAACAAGGACAGACAAGGTATCGAACACCGGGGAGCTGTTTTTT.

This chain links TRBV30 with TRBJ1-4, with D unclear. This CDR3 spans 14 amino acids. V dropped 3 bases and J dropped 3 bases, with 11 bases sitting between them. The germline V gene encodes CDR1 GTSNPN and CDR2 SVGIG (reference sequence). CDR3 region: CAWSITRSNEKLFF. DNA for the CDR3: TGTGCCTGGAGCATAACACGGTCTAATGAAAAACTGTTTTTT.

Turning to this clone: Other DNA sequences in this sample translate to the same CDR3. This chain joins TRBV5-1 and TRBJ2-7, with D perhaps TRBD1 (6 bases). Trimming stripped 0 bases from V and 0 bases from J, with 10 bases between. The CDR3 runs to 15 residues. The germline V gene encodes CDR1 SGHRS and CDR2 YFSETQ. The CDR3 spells CASSLAGQSSYEQYF. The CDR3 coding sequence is TGCGCCAGCAGCTTGGCCGGACAGAGCTCCTACGAGCAGTACTTC.

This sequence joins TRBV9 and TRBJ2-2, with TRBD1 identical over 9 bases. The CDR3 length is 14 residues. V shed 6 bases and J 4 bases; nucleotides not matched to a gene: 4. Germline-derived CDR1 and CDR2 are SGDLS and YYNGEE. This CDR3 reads CASTLTGGTGELFF. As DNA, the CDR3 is TGTGCCAGCACCCTGACAGGGGGCACCGGGGAGCTGTTTTTT.

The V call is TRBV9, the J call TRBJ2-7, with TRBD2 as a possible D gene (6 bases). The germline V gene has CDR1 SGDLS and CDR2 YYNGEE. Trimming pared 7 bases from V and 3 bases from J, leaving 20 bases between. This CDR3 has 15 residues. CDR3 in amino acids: CASGGGGAADYEQYF. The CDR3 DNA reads TGTGCCAGCGGGGGAGGAGGAGCGGCCGACTACGAGCAGTACTTC.

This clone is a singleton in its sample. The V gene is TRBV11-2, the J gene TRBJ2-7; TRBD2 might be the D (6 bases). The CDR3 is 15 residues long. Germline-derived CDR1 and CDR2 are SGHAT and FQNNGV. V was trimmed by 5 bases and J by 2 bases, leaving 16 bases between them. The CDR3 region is CASSPGTAFTYEQYF. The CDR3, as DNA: TGTGCCAGCAGCCCAGGGACTGCCTTCACCTACGAGCAGTACTTC.

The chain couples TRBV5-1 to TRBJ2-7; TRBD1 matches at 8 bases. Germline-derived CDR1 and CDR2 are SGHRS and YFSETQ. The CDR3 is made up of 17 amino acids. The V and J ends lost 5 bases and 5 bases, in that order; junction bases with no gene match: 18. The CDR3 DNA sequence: TGCGCCAGCAGTCAATCCACGTCGACAGGGGTTCGGCACGAGCAGTACTTC. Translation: CASSQSTSTGVRHEQYF.

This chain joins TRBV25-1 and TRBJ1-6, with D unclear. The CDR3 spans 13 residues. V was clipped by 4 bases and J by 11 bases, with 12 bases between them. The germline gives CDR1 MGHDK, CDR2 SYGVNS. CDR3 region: CASSVGMGAPLHF. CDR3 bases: TGTGCCAGCAGTGTAGGGATGGGAGCACCCCTCCACTTT.

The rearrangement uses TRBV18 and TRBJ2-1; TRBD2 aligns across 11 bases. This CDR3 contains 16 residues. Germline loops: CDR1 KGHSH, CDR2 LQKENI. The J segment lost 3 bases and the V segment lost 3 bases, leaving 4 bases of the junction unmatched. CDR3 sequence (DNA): TGTGCCAGCTCACCGGAAGGACTAGCGGGCTACAATGAGCAGTTCTTC. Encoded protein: CASSPEGLAGYNEQFF.

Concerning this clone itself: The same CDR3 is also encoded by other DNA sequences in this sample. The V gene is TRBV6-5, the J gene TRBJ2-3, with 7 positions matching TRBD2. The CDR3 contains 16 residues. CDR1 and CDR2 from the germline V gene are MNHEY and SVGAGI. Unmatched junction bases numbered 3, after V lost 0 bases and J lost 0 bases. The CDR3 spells CASSYSAGASTDTQYF. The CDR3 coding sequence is TGTGCCAGCAGTTACTCTGCGGGAGCGAGCACAGATACGCAGTATTTT.

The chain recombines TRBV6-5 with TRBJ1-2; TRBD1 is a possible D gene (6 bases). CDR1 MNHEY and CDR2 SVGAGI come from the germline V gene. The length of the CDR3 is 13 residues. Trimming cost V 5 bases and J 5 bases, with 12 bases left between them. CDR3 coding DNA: TGTGCCAGCAGTACGGACAGAGCTTATGGCTACACCTTC. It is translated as CASSTDRAYGYTF.